Following are 13 T cell receptor beta chains from one sample sequenced in a study of T cell repertoires in cytomegalovirus infection. The antigens of these receptors remain unknown. One entry per CDR3 protein results from TCRdb running MiXCR on the reads. The data contain under 300,000 distinct CDR3 sequences, 22% of them singletons. Specimen: cultured PBMCs, collected from culture after CMV antigen stimulation. The source is a human donor in good health (CMV status not recorded). Some clones in this sample may be carry-over from other donors' samples.

The rearrangement joins TRBV28 to TRBJ1-4; 9 bases fit TRBD1. The V and J ends lost 4 bases and 4 bases, in that order; junction bases with no gene match: 4. The CDR3 is made up of 15 amino acids. Germline CDR1 reads MDHEN; CDR2 reads SYDVKM. The CDR3 is CASSSWDRDNEKLFF. For the CDR3, the DNA is TGTGCCAGCAGTTCCTGGGACAGGGATAATGAAAAACTGTTTTTT.

This clonotype was seen more than once but under ten times. This sequence joins TRBV7-2 and TRBJ1-1; D ambiguous. V lost 4 bases to trimming and J lost 4 bases, with 13 bases between them. The CDR3 length is 14 residues. From germline, CDR1 is SGHTA and CDR2 FQGNSA. CDR3 sequence reads: CASSSSLRVTEAFF. The CDR3 bases are TGTGCCAGCAGCTCTTCCCTCCGGGTCACTGAAGCTTTCTTT.

This clonotype has only one observation. The chain combines TRBV6-1 with TRBJ2-3, with 9 bases identical to TRBD2. This CDR3 contains 14 residues. In germline, CDR1 is MNHNS, CDR2 SASEGT. The CDR3 sequence is CAMGGSGRPDTQYF. The DNA of the CDR3 is TGTGCAATGGGGGGTAGCGGGAGACCAGATACGCAGTATTTT.

This chain uses TRBV2 with TRBJ1-2; no clear D gene. CDR1 is SNHLY and CDR2 is FYNNEI in the germline V gene. V gave up 4 bases and J gave up 4 bases, with 10 bases separating them. The CDR3 covers 13 residues. CDR3 nucleotide sequence: TGTGCCAGCAGTGGAAATCATATCTATGGCTACACCTTC. Its protein product is CASSGNHIYGYTF.

This clonotype was seen a handful of times. The chain uses TRBV12-3 or TRBV12-4 and TRBJ1-4; TRBD1 is a possible D gene (6 bases). CDR3 size: 14 residues. V lost 4 bases, J lost 7 bases, and 13 bases lay in between. Here the CDR3 reads CASSSLQGGEKLFF. CDR3 DNA: TGTGCCAGCAGTTCATTACAGGGTGGTGAAAAACTGTTTTTT.

This chain connects TRBV7-2 to TRBJ2-1; 13 bases line up with TRBD2. V was pared by 6 bases and J by 8 bases, with 7 bases of the junction left unmatched. The length of the CDR3 is 15 residues. Germline-derived CDR1 and CDR2 are SGHTA and FQGNSA. DNA for the CDR3: TGTGCCAGCAGAAGCGGGACTAGCGGGATTTATGAGCAGTTCTTC. Protein sequence: CASRSGTSGIYEQFF.

In this sample, this clonotype turned up a few times. V usage is TRBV7-9 and J usage is TRBJ2-7; D is unresolved. Trimming cost V 5 bases and J 2 bases, with 13 bases left between them. Germline V gives CDR1 SEHNR, CDR2 FQNEAQ (reference sequence). The CDR3 is 14 amino acids. CDR3 DNA sequence: TGTGCCAGCAGCCCGATCCCGGGCACCTACGAGCAGTACTTC. Translation: CASSPIPGTYEQYF. The full variable domain, in which reference TRBV7-9 and TRBJ2-7 provide the parts outside the CDR3, is DTGVSQNPRHKITKRGQNVTFRCDPISEHNRLYWYRQTLGQGPEFLTYFQNEAQLEKSRLLSDRFSAERPKGSFSTLEIQRTEQGDSAMYLCASSPIPGTYEQYFGPGTRLTVT.

The chain combines TRBV4-3 with TRBJ2-2; 10 bases fit TRBD2. Germline V gives CDR1 LGHNA, CDR2 YSLEER. J gave up 9 bases and V 0 bases, and 16 bases lay outside the gene matches. CDR3 length: 19 residues. CDR3 protein: CASSQDSREASGGPWELFF. The CDR3 DNA reads TGCGCCAGCAGCCAAGATTCGAGAGAGGCTAGCGGGGGCCCCTGGGAGCTGTTTTTT.

This clonotype was seen at least ten times. The chain employs TRBV7-2 and TRBJ2-5, with 11 bases matching TRBD1. This CDR3 comprises 14 residues. Germline V gene data show CDR1 as SGHTA and CDR2 as FQGNSA. The trim removed 6 bases at V and 5 bases at J, leaving 5 bases unmatched. The CDR3 nucleotides read TGTGCCAGCAGTCGGGACAGGGGGGGGGAGACCCAGTACTTC. Its translation: CASSRDRGGETQYF.

The chain has TRBV28 and TRBJ2-1, with 10 bases identical to TRBD1. CDR3 length equals 15 residues. J gave up 3 bases and V 5 bases, and 4 bases lay outside the gene matches. CDR1 and CDR2 (germline): MDHEN, SYDVKM. Here the CDR3 DNA reads TGTGCCAGCAGTGGGGGACAGGGGAACTACAATGAGCAGTTCTTC. It codes for CASSGGQGNYNEQFF.

This clonotype has more than one count but fewer than ten. The gene calls are TRBV4-1 and TRBJ2-7, with D tentatively TRBD2 (6 bases). Trimming shortened V by 0 bases and J by 2 bases, and 14 bases separated the two germline ends. Per germline, CDR1 MGHRA and CDR2 YSYEKL. The CDR3 spans 16 residues. CDR3 nucleotide sequence: TGCGCCAGCAGCCAAGATCTTACTAGCCGTCCCTACGAGCAGTACTTC. The encoded protein is CASSQDLTSRPYEQYF.

This chain links TRBV7-9 with TRBJ2-1, with 14 bases matching TRBD2. This CDR3 spans 16 amino acids. Germline assignment: CDR1 SEHNR and CDR2 FQNEAQ (reference sequence). The ends lost 6 bases at V and 5 bases at J; junction bases unmatched: 6. The chain's CDR3 is CASRVGLAGENNEQFF. As DNA, the CDR3 is TGTGCCAGCAGAGTGGGACTAGCGGGAGAGAACAATGAGCAGTTCTTC. Variable domain in full (rest from reference TRBV7-9 and TRBJ2-1): DTGVSQNPRHKITKRGQNVTFRCDPISEHNRLYWYRQTLGQGPEFLTYFQNEAQLEKSRLLSDRFSAERPKGSFSTLEIQRTEQGDSAMYLCASRVGLAGENNEQFFGPGTRLTVL.

This clonotype appeared a few times. This sequence joins TRBV12-3 or TRBV12-4 and TRBJ1-1; D not certain. The length of the CDR3 is 13 residues. With 7 bases removed from V and 10 bases from J, the gap between germline ends came to 19 bases. The CDR3 DNA sequence: TGTGCCAGCACCTTTGGCCGAAGACAAGGAGCTTTCTTT. Translating gives CASTFGRRQGAFF.